Following are 17 T cell receptor beta chains from one sample sequenced in a study of Ad26.COV2.S vaccination and SARS-CoV-2 variants. The sample's treatment: some 19 received Ad26.COV2.S at low or high dose, single or two shots; 5 received placebo; per-sample allocation not given. Material that was analyzed had been drawn on day 63 after the first vaccine or placebo injection. The assay was immunoSEQ multiplex PCR, and TCRdb's table has in-frame clones only and misses some. The sample has a few hundred thousand clones, 83% seen once; the top ten hold nearly 7.5%. The specimen comprised peripheral blood, sampled in a trial of Ad26.COV2.S vaccine versus placebo. The receptors were sampled from a person between 18 and 60 years old who received the Ad26.COV2.S COVID-19 vaccine or a placebo.

The chain uses TRBV4-1 and TRBJ1-2; D perhaps matches TRBD1 (6 bases). The CDR3 is made up of 13 amino acids. Per the germline V gene, CDR1 is MGHRA and CDR2 is YSYEKL. Trimming took 3 bases from V and 4 from J, leaving 9 bases between them. CDR3 sequence: CASSHGTLYGYTF. The CDR3 coding sequence is TGCGCCAGCAGCCATGGGACACTCTATGGCTACACCTTC.

Worth noting for this clone: This sample also contains other DNA sequences that code for the same CDR3. This chain uses TRBV7-9 with TRBJ2-3; D unresolved. Germline V gives CDR1 SEHNR, CDR2 FQNEAQ (reference sequence). This CDR3 spans 10 amino acids. V was cut by 4 bases and J by 4 bases, with 0 bases left in between. DNA for the CDR3: TGTGCCAGCAGCTCAGATACGCAGTATTTT. It yields the protein CASSSDTQYF.

The gene calls are TRBV19 and TRBJ2-7; the D gene could be TRBD1 or TRBD2 (6 bases each). The CDR3 contains 14 residues. The germline gives CDR1 LNHDA, CDR2 SQIVND (reference sequence). V was shortened by 4 bases and J by 2 bases, with 12 bases between the two germline ends. DNA for the CDR3: TGTGCCAGTAGTAGGGGGGCTCCCCCCTACGAGCAGTACTTC. Residues: CASSRGAPPYEQYF.

The V gene is TRBV6-2 or TRBV6-3, the J gene TRBJ1-2; D remains unclear. V was pared by 0 bases and J by 8 bases, with 13 bases between. Germline CDR1 reads MNHEY; CDR2 reads SVGEGT. The CDR3 has 14 residues. CDR3 protein: CASSYSGRRGGYTF. CDR3 sequence (DNA): TGTGCCAGCAGTTACTCGGGCAGGAGAGGAGGCTACACCTTC.

Relative to its sample, this clone is medium-sized (0.01 to 0.1%). The chain carries TRBV6-2 or TRBV6-3 and TRBJ2-7; D gene uncertain. The CDR3 length is 14 residues. CDR1 is MNHEY and CDR2 is SVGEGT in the germline V gene. The germline V and J ends were trimmed by 0 bases and 0 bases, with 6 bases remaining between them. The CDR3 loop reads CASSYSTNSYEQYF. CDR3 sequence (DNA): TGTGCCAGCAGTTACTCGACAAACTCCTACGAGCAGTACTTC.

On this clone itself: The identical CDR3 is also encoded by other nucleotide sequences in the sample. The V call is TRBV5-1, the J call TRBJ1-2; D is perhaps TRBD1 (6 bases). The germline CDR1 and CDR2 sequences are SGHRS and YFSETQ. The CDR3 length is 15 residues. Trimming took off 2 bases at V and 2 bases at J, with 13 bases between the two ends. CDR3 nucleotide sequence: TGCGCCAGCAGCTTAGCAGGGGCTTTGAACTATGGCTACACCTTC. Its translation: CASSLAGALNYGYTF. Full variable domain (remainder filled in from reference TRBV5-1 and TRBJ1-2): KAGVTQTPRYLIKTRGQQVTLSCSPISGHRSVSWYQQTPGQGLQFLFEYFSETQRNKGNFPGRFSGRQFSNSRSEMNVSTLELGDSALYLCASSLAGALNYGYTFGSGTRLTVV.

The sample holds one count of this clone. The gene calls are TRBV11-2 and TRBJ2-5; a weak D match, TRBD2 (7 bases). The V end lost 5 bases, the J end lost 2 bases, and 15 bases lay between the germline ends. The CDR3 covers 15 residues. CDR1 and CDR2 from the germline V gene are SGHAT and FQNNGV. The CDR3 bases are TGTGCCAGCAGCCCTAGCGGACAGAGACAAGAGACCCAGTACTTC. It codes for CASSPSGQRQETQYF.

The chain uses TRBV28 and TRBJ1-2, with TRBD1 matching 11 bases. Germline CDR1 reads MDHEN; CDR2 reads SYDVKM. With V trimmed by 5 bases and J by 4 bases, 12 bases remained unmatched. The CDR3 has 17 residues. The CDR3 reads CASSGGTGGLPSYGYTF. As DNA, the CDR3 is TGTGCCAGCAGTGGAGGGACAGGGGGACTCCCATCCTATGGCTACACCTTC.

The CDR3 DNA reads as TGTGCCACCAGTGACTCTCGGAGGGGTGGGACGCAGTATTTT. Amino acids: CATSDSRRGGTQYF. The chain employs TRBV24-1 and TRBJ2-3; possibly TRBD2 for D (6 bases). V lost 4 bases, J lost 9 bases, and 16 bases lay in between. The CDR3 has 14 amino acids. In germline, CDR1 is KGHDR, CDR2 SFDVKD.

Only a few counts were recorded for this clone. The chain employs TRBV2 and TRBJ1-6, with D uncertain. The germline V and J ends were trimmed by 8 bases and 10 bases, with 12 bases remaining between them. CDR1 is SNHLY and CDR2 is FYNNEI in the germline V gene. CDR3 length equals 12 residues. CDR3 sequence: CASGGHGSPLHF. CDR3 DNA: TGTGCCAGCGGAGGGCACGGCTCACCCCTCCACTTT.

The rearrangement joins TRBV6-5 to TRBJ2-1; TRBD1 matches 11 bases. This CDR3 region has 15 residues. V was clipped by 5 bases and J by 6 bases; unmatched bases: 6. CDR1 and CDR2 (germline): MNHEY, SVGAGI. The chain's CDR3 is CASSRTGGAGNEQFF. The CDR3 DNA sequence: TGTGCCAGCAGTCGGACAGGGGGCGCGGGCAATGAGCAGTTCTTC.

To note about this clone: Other nucleotide sequences from this sample produce the same CDR3. The J gene is TRBJ2-7, the V gene TRBV18; D is perhaps TRBD1 (5 bases). This CDR3 is 14 amino acids long. Germline V gives CDR1 KGHSH, CDR2 LQKENI. V was pared by 3 bases and J by 2 bases, with 11 bases between. The CDR3 protein is CASSPRQGTYEQYF. The CDR3 DNA follows: TGTGCCAGCTCACCCCGGCAGGGTACCTACGAGCAGTACTTC.

This chain connects TRBV7-2 to TRBJ1-4; 10 nucleotides match TRBD1. Germline V gives CDR1 SGHTA, CDR2 FQGNSA. The J segment lost 6 bases and the V segment lost 4 bases, leaving 5 bases of the junction unmatched. CDR3 length: 15 residues. In DNA form, the CDR3 reads TGTGCCAGCAGCTCGTTCGGGACAGGGGATGAAAAACTGTTTTTT. Translation gives CASSSFGTGDEKLFF.

The chain combines TRBV4-2 with TRBJ1-6; unclear D gene. Trimming took off 1 base at V and 9 bases at J, with 10 bases between the two ends. Germline CDR1 LGHNA, CDR2 YNFKEQ. The CDR3 loop spans 14 amino acids. The CDR3 coding sequence is TGTGCCAGCAGCCAAGTGGCCAGCTTTTCACCCCTCCACTTT. Protein sequence: CASSQVASFSPLHF.

The chain uses TRBV7-9 and TRBJ2-7, with TRBD2 matching 11 bases. V gave up 4 bases and J gave up 2 bases; unmatched junction bases: 4. Germline V gene data show CDR1 as SEHNR and CDR2 as FQNEAQ (reference sequence). The CDR3 is 15 residues long. The chain's CDR3 is CASSSASGGPYEQYF. CDR3 nucleotides: TGTGCCAGCAGCTCCGCTAGCGGGGGGCCCTACGAGCAGTACTTC.

Here the CDR3 reads CASSPRRTSNIQYF. The CDR3 DNA reads TGTGCCAGCAGTCCACGACGGACATCAAACATTCAGTACTTC. V and J are TRBV5-6 and TRBJ2-4, with D perhaps matching TRBD1 (5 bases). CDR3 length: 14 amino acids. V was shortened by 5 bases and J by 6 bases, with 15 bases between the two germline ends. The germline V gene encodes CDR1 SGHDT and CDR2 YYEEEE.

This clone has just one count. CDR3 residues: CAWSVLRGRGRYTF. Written as DNA, the CDR3 is TGTGCCTGGAGTGTACTCCGGGGGCGTGGGAGATACACCTTC. V and J are TRBV30 and TRBJ1-2, with a weak D call TRBD1 (6 bases). This CDR3 region has 14 residues. In germline, CDR1 is GTSNPN, CDR2 SVGIG (reference sequence). V lost 0 bases, J lost 11 bases, and 19 bases lay in between.